These 17 T cell receptor beta chains were all obtained from the same sample, sequenced in a study of shared clonotypes between healthy human individuals. TCRdb's table, derived via immunoSEQ multiplex PCR, lists solely in-frame clones and lacks some. This sample yields about 2.4 million clones, of which around 94% are seen a single time; about 0.13% belongs to the top ten. Sequencing was performed on naive CD4+ T cells sorted from blood. Subset defined: CD45RA+ positively selected. Every receptor here comes from a man aged 18 to 30 in good health.

The rearrangement joins TRBV10-3 to TRBJ2-3; 7 bases are shared with TRBD1. This CDR3 spans 16 amino acids. The germline gives CDR1 ENHRY, CDR2 SYGVKD. Trimming cost V 0 bases and J 0 bases; bases outside gene matches: 3. In DNA form, the CDR3 reads TGTGCCATCAGTGAGTCGGGGACAGTTAGCACAGATACGCAGTATTTT. It is translated as CAISESGTVSTDTQYF.

The rearrangement links TRBV7-9 to TRBJ1-1, with D tentatively TRBD1 (6 bases). This CDR3 contains 12 residues. CDR1 is SEHNR, CDR2 FQNEAQ, per germline (reference sequence). Trimming shortened V by 6 bases and J by 5 bases, and 10 bases separated the two germline ends. CDR3: CASRGGQTEAFF. The CDR3 DNA reads as TGTGCCAGCAGGGGAGGACAGACTGAAGCTTTCTTT.

As concerns this clone: Other DNA variants within this sample encode the same CDR3. This rearrangement joins TRBV6-5 to TRBJ1-1, with D maybe TRBD1 (5 bases). Looked up from germline, CDR1 is MNHEY and CDR2 is SVGAGI. Trimming shortened V by 4 bases and J by 2 bases, and 11 bases separated the two germline ends. The CDR3 runs 14 residues. The CDR3 sequence is CASSSGTGNTEAFF. DNA for the CDR3: TGTGCCAGCAGTTCCGGGACGGGAAACACTGAAGCTTTCTTT.

The J gene is TRBJ1-2, the V gene TRBV19; 7 bases fit TRBD1. CDR3 length: 14 residues. V gave up 4 bases and J gave up 5 bases; unmatched junction bases: 7. Germline loops: CDR1 LNHDA, CDR2 SQIVND (reference sequence). CDR3 in DNA: TGTGCCAGTAGTAACTCAGGACAGGCGTATGGCTACACCTTC. Translation gives CASSNSGQAYGYTF.

The CDR3: CAWAIGDRGKDEQFF. CDR3 nucleotides: TGTGCCTGGGCCATTGGGGACAGGGGTAAAGATGAGCAGTTCTTC. The V call is TRBV30, the J call TRBJ2-1; TRBD1 matches at 10 bases. Looked up from germline, CDR1 is GTSNPN and CDR2 is SVGIG (reference sequence). The CDR3 has 15 amino acids. V lost 5 bases, J lost 8 bases, and 12 bases stayed unmatched.

The V gene is TRBV4-3, the J gene TRBJ2-7; 7 nucleotides match TRBD2. CDR3 length equals 17 residues. Trimming removed 0 bases from V and 2 bases from J; junction bases left unmatched: 10. Per germline, CDR1 LGHNA and CDR2 YSLEER. The CDR3 region is CASSQDLDSSGAYEQYF. Written as DNA, the CDR3 is TGCGCCAGCAGCCAAGATCTGGATTCTAGCGGAGCCTACGAGCAGTACTTC.

This rearrangement joins TRBV6-1 to TRBJ1-2; D is uncertain. This CDR3 has 16 residues. Germline values: CDR1 MNHNS, CDR2 SASEGT. Deletions cut 1 base from V and 7 bases from J, with 19 bases between. The CDR3 bases are TGTGCCAGCAGTGAAGAAATCAACAGAGGGAAGCCTGGCTACACCTTC. Protein product: CASSEEINRGKPGYTF.

The J gene is TRBJ1-5, the V gene TRBV9; tentative D call: TRBD1 (6 bases). Between the trimmed V and J ends, which lost 3 bases and 6 bases, there was a span of 13 bases. Germline CDR1 reads SGDLS; CDR2 reads YYNGEE. This CDR3 contains 14 residues. The CDR3 here is CASSGDITSQPQHF. The CDR3 nucleotides are TGTGCCAGCAGCGGGGACATTACGAGTCAGCCCCAGCATTTT.

This clone showed up just once. This chain links TRBV10-3 with TRBJ2-5; 13 bases map to TRBD2. Germline-derived CDR1 and CDR2 are ENHRY and SYGVKD. The CDR3 runs 17 residues. V shed 5 bases, J shed 4 bases, and the junction held 10 bases outside the gene matches. CDR3 loop: CAISNPTSGGWGETQYF. The CDR3 coding sequence is TGTGCCATCAGTAACCCGACTAGCGGGGGGTGGGGAGAGACCCAGTACTTC.

The V and J genes are TRBV13 and TRBJ2-5, with 7 bases lining up with TRBD1. The CDR3 extends over 22 amino acids. J gave up 2 bases and V 5 bases, and 29 bases lay outside the gene matches. CDR1 and CDR2 from the germline V gene are PRHDT and FYEKMQ (reference sequence). CDR3 loop: CASSKAPRLNQPGTVGQETQYF. CDR3 DNA: TGTGCCAGCAGCAAAGCCCCTCGGCTTAACCAACCCGGGACAGTAGGACAAGAGACCCAGTACTTC.

The chain is built from TRBV5-1 and TRBJ1-3; tentative D call: TRBD1 (6 bases). V was clipped by 2 bases and J by 2 bases, with 17 bases between them. Per germline, CDR1 SGHRS and CDR2 YFSETQ. The CDR3 loop spans 17 amino acids. Here the CDR3 reads CASSFFGRGNTGNTIYF. CDR3 in DNA: TGCGCCAGCAGCTTTTTTGGCAGGGGTAACACTGGAAACACCATATATTTT.

V and J are TRBV5-1 and TRBJ2-7; 7 nucleotides line up with TRBD2. The CDR3 is made up of 17 amino acids. CDR1 SGHRS and CDR2 YFSETQ come from the germline V gene. The J segment lost 5 bases and the V segment lost 0 bases, leaving 14 bases of the junction unmatched. CDR3 amino acids: CASSLVDRTSPGNEQYF. CDR3 in DNA: TGCGCCAGCAGCTTGGTTGATCGGACTAGTCCGGGAAACGAGCAGTACTTC.

This chain connects TRBV14 to TRBJ2-1; 13 bases agree with TRBD2. The CDR3 is made up of 17 amino acids. Germline CDR1 SGHDN, CDR2 FVKESK. With V trimmed by 3 bases and J by 2 bases, 4 bases remained unmatched. CDR3 region: CASSQQLAGGPYNEQFF. CDR3 sequence (DNA): TGTGCCAGCAGCCAGCAACTAGCGGGAGGGCCCTACAATGAGCAGTTCTTC.

CDR3 protein: CASSKGRVPGNTIYF. As DNA, the CDR3 is TGTGCCAGCAGTAAGGGTCGGGTACCCGGAAACACCATATATTTT. This chain links TRBV6-5 with TRBJ1-3; D is undetermined. The CDR3 length is 15 residues. V was clipped by 5 bases and J by 4 bases, with 15 bases between them. The germline gives CDR1 MNHEY, CDR2 SVGAGI.

The chain is built from TRBV28 and TRBJ1-1, with 9 positions matching TRBD1. Trimming cost V 6 bases and J 0 bases; bases outside gene matches: 11. The germline gives CDR1 MDHEN, CDR2 SYDVKM. The CDR3 is 17 residues long. The CDR3 reads CASSLTQGAGVNTEAFF. The CDR3 DNA reads TGTGCCAGCAGCCTTACACAGGGGGCCGGGGTGAACACTGAAGCTTTCTTT.

J is TRBJ1-1 and V is TRBV30; no firm D call. The germline V gene has CDR1 GTSNPN and CDR2 SVGIG (reference sequence). V lost 1 base, J lost 6 bases, and 15 bases lay in between. The CDR3 consists of 14 residues. The chain's CDR3 is CAWSARRLGPEAFF. DNA of the CDR3: TGTGCCTGGAGTGCCAGGAGGTTGGGTCCTGAAGCTTTCTTT.

Turning to this clone: Other DNA sequences in this sample translate to the same CDR3. The chain joins TRBV5-1 to TRBJ1-3; the D is unclear. The CDR3 totals 15 residues. The V and J ends lost 0 bases and 0 bases respectively, with 7 bases between them. Germline V gene data show CDR1 as SGHRS and CDR2 as YFSETQ. The CDR3 loop is CASSLGGSSGNTIYF. CDR3 nucleotide sequence: TGCGCCAGCAGCTTGGGGGGTAGCTCTGGAAACACCATATATTTT. The full variable domain, rest sourced from reference TRBV5-1 and TRBJ1-3, is KAGVTQTPRYLIKTRGQQVTLSCSPISGHRSVSWYQQTPGQGLQFLFEYFSETQRNKGNFPGRFSGRQFSNSRSEMNVSTLELGDSALYLCASSLGGSSGNTIYFGEGSWLTVV.